These 32 T cell receptor beta chains were all obtained from the same sample, sequenced in a study of blood T cell repertoires in COVID-19. The table came from immunoSEQ multiplex PCR; TCRdb's copy has only in-frame clones and leaves some out. The sample yields about 59,000 clones, more than 80% seen once. What was sequenced was peripheral blood. The receptors were sampled from a man of 80 years or more with acute or convalescent COVID-19.

V is TRBV28 and J is TRBJ2-7; D possibly corresponds to TRBD1 (6 bases). This CDR3 region has 12 residues. Germline values: CDR1 MDHEN, CDR2 SYDVKM. V gave up 5 bases and J gave up 3 bases, with 8 bases separating them. The CDR3: CASSPQGYEQYF. DNA of the CDR3: TGTGCCAGCAGTCCACAGGGCTACGAGCAGTACTTC.

The V gene is TRBV6-1, the J gene TRBJ1-1; TRBD1 aligns across 9 bases. Germline lookup yields CDR1 MNHNS and CDR2 SASEGT. The CDR3 length is 14 residues. The ends lost 3 bases at V and 1 base at J; junction bases unmatched: 0. The CDR3: CASSEGQGNTEAFF. The CDR3 region has the DNA TGTGCCAGCAGTGAGGGACAGGGGAACACTGAAGCTTTCTTT.

The chain combines TRBV19 with TRBJ1-4, with 7 bases fitting TRBD1. The CDR3 is 13 amino acids. V shed 7 bases, J shed 6 bases, and the junction held 5 bases outside the gene matches. Germline V lookup: CDR1 LNHDA, CDR2 SQIVND (reference sequence). CDR3: CASMGRGDEKLFF. CDR3 coding DNA: TGTGCCAGTATGGGCAGGGGGGATGAAAAACTGTTTTTT.

The CDR3 spells CASSYTGVRWNTEAFF. DNA of the CDR3: TGCGCCAGCAGCTACACAGGGGTTAGGTGGAACACTGAAGCTTTCTTT. V is TRBV4-1 and J is TRBJ1-1, with TRBD1 matching over 7 bases. This CDR3 is 16 amino acids long. J gave up 1 base and V 5 bases, and 10 bases lay outside the gene matches. Germline V gene data show CDR1 as MGHRA and CDR2 as YSYEKL.

The chain employs TRBV5-1 and TRBJ2-7; tentative D call: TRBD2 (6 bases). Germline lookup yields CDR1 SGHRS and CDR2 YFSETQ. Trimming removed 0 bases from V and 2 bases from J, with 12 bases in between. The CDR3 runs to 15 residues. As DNA, the CDR3 is TGCGCCAGCAGCTTGGAGGCGGGGCCGCCCTACGAGCAGTACTTC. This translates into CASSLEAGPPYEQYF.

This clone was seen a single time. The chain joins TRBV6-5 to TRBJ1-1, with D possibly matching TRBD1 (5 bases). This CDR3 is 14 amino acids long. Germline CDR1 is MNHEY and CDR2 is SVGAGI. V lost 6 bases and J 3 bases, leaving 14 bases between the germline ends. The CDR3 DNA reads TGTGCCAGCAGGCCCACTACAGGCTACACTGAAGCTTTCTTT. Protein sequence: CASRPTTGYTEAFF.

This clone was seen only once. The chain employs TRBV3-1 (or the pseudogene TRBV3-2) and TRBJ1-2; 7 positions match TRBD1. Trimming removed 4 bases from V and 5 bases from J; junction bases left unmatched: 10. The CDR3 runs to 15 residues. CDR1 is LGHDT, CDR2 YNNKEL, per germline (reference sequence). DNA of the CDR3: TGTGCCAGCAGCCCTCGAGGGGGCGCCTTGTATGGCTACACCTTC. As protein: CASSPRGGALYGYTF.

CDR3 amino acids: CASSSGHGRDGYTF. The CDR3 DNA reads TGTGCCAGCAGCTCCGGACACGGCAGGGATGGCTACACCTTC. The rearrangement uses TRBV7-9 and TRBJ1-2; weak D call: TRBD1 (5 bases). The CDR3 length is 14 residues. V was clipped by 4 bases and J by 6 bases, with 15 bases between them. Germline V gives CDR1 SEHNR, CDR2 FQNEAQ (reference sequence).

The genes are TRBV12-3 or TRBV12-4 and TRBJ1-3; D is ambiguous. The CDR3 runs 11 residues. V was pared by 6 bases and J by 9 bases, with 9 bases between. CDR3 coding DNA: TGTGCCAGCAGACGGGAGGGCACCATATATTTT. Protein product: CASRREGTIYF.

This clone was detected only once. The chain uses TRBV28 and TRBJ1-1, with TRBD1 identical over 7 bases. The V segment lost 5 bases and the J segment 3 bases; nucleotides outside the gene matches: 12. The length of the CDR3 is 16 residues. CDR1 is MDHEN and CDR2 is SYDVKM in the germline V gene. The CDR3 DNA reads TGTGCCAGCAGTATCCACCAGGGGGTCCGTGACACTGAAGCTTTCTTT. Translating it yields CASSIHQGVRDTEAFF. The whole variable domain, filled in from reference TRBV28 and TRBJ1-1, reads DVKVTQSSRYLVKRTGEKVFLECVQDMDHENMFWYRQDPGLGLRLIYFSYDVKMKEKGDIPEGYSVSREKKERFSLILESASTNQTSMYLCASSIHQGVRDTEAFFGQGTRLTVV.

The genes are TRBV5-6 and TRBJ1-1; unclear D gene. The CDR3 extends over 13 amino acids. Germline assignment: CDR1 SGHDT and CDR2 YYEEEE. V lost 4 bases and J 4 bases, leaving 11 bases between the germline ends. The CDR3 loop reads CASSTGMGTEAFF. For the CDR3, the DNA is TGTGCCAGCAGCACGGGAATGGGCACTGAAGCTTTCTTT. Supplemented by reference TRBV5-6 and TRBJ1-1, the full variable domain reads DAGVTQSPTHLIKTRGQQVTLRCSPKSGHDTVSWYQQALGQGPQFIFQYYEEEERQRGNFPDRFSGHQFPNYSSELNVNALLLGDSALYLCASSTGMGTEAFFGQGTRLTVV.

This chain joins TRBV6-5 and TRBJ1-1; 8 nucleotides match TRBD1. Germline lookup yields CDR1 MNHEY and CDR2 SVGAGI. The CDR3 is 14 amino acids. Germline trimming cut 1 base from V and 5 bases from J; bases unmatched to any gene: 3. The CDR3 protein is CASSYFTGGTEAFF. CDR3 coding DNA: TGTGCCAGCAGTTACTTTACAGGGGGGACTGAAGCTTTCTTT.

This chain links TRBV7-3 with TRBJ2-2; 7 nucleotides align to TRBD2. The CDR3 sequence is 14 residues long. Germline assignment: CDR1 SGHTA and CDR2 FQGTGA. Trimming took 2 bases from V and 5 from J; bases not matched to a gene: 2. The DNA for the CDR3 is TGTGCCAGCAGCTTAGGCGGGAGTACCGGGGAGCTGTTTTTT. Translated, it gives CASSLGGSTGELFF.

This chain uses TRBV28 with TRBJ2-1; 9 bases line up with TRBD1. The CDR3 spans 15 residues. Germline CDR1 reads MDHEN; CDR2 reads SYDVKM. V shed 6 bases, J shed 4 bases, and the junction held 7 bases outside the gene matches. DNA of the CDR3: TGTGCCAGCAGCAAGGGACAGGGACCATACAATGAGCAGTTCTTC. This sequence encodes CASSKGQGPYNEQFF.

The V and J genes are TRBV3-1 (or the pseudogene TRBV3-2) and TRBJ2-1; a weak D match, TRBD2 (6 bases). The CDR3 runs 12 residues. V shed 1 base and J shed 11 bases, with 9 bases lying between them. CDR1 and CDR2 (germline): LGHDT, YNNKEL (reference sequence). CDR3 sequence: CASSQGRGKQFF. Written as DNA, the CDR3 is TGTGCCAGCAGCCAAGGGCGGGGCAAGCAGTTCTTC.

The chain couples TRBV6-2 or TRBV6-3 to TRBJ1-1; D perhaps matches TRBD1 (6 bases). Looked up from germline, CDR1 is MNHEY and CDR2 is SVGEGT. The V end was cut by 6 bases, the J end by 0 bases, with 11 bases between. The CDR3 has 14 amino acids. CDR3 sequence: CASSVQGLNTEAFF. CDR3 DNA: TGTGCCAGCAGCGTACAGGGCTTGAACACTGAAGCTTTCTTT.

The V gene is TRBV27, the J gene TRBJ2-3; 10 bases fit TRBD2. There are 14 residues in the CDR3. J was trimmed by 2 bases and V by 6 bases; bases with no gene match: 2. CDR1 is MNHEY and CDR2 is SMNVEV in the germline V gene (reference sequence). CDR3 sequence reads: CASRLAGNTDTQYF. In nucleotides, the CDR3 is TGTGCCAGCAGACTAGCGGGAAACACAGATACGCAGTATTTT.

This rearrangement joins TRBV20-1 to TRBJ2-5, with TRBD2 identical over 9 bases. J gave up 5 bases and V 3 bases, and 10 bases lay outside the gene matches. Germline-derived CDR1 and CDR2 are DFQATT and SNEGSKA (reference sequence). The CDR3 extends over 15 amino acids. As DNA, the CDR3 is TGCAGTGCTAGTTATAGCGGGGGCCGGAAGGAGACCCAGTACTTC. It codes for CSASYSGGRKETQYF.

The chain carries TRBV5-1 and TRBJ2-7, with 10 nucleotides matching TRBD1. This CDR3 contains 14 residues. Per germline, CDR1 SGHRS and CDR2 YFSETQ. The V segment lost 3 bases and the J segment 6 bases; nucleotides outside the gene matches: 6. For the CDR3, the DNA is TGCGCCAGCAGCTGGGGGACAGGGGACGCCGAGCAGTACTTC. Residues: CASSWGTGDAEQYF.

V gene TRBV15 combines with J gene TRBJ1-5, with D uncertain. With 2 bases removed from V and 0 bases from J, the gap between germline ends came to 5 bases. The CDR3 has 14 residues. CDR1 is LNHNV, CDR2 YYDKDF, per germline (reference sequence). DNA for the CDR3: TGTGCCACCAGCAGAAAGCTTAGCAATCAGCCCCAGCATTTT. Its protein is CATSRKLSNQPQHF. The full variable domain, in which reference TRBV15 and TRBJ1-5 provide the parts outside the CDR3, is DAMVIQNPRYQVTQFGKPVTLSCSQTLNHNVMYWYQQKSSQAPKLLFHYYDKDFNNEADTPDNFQSRRPNTSFCFLDIRSPGLGDTAMYLCATSRKLSNQPQHFGDGTRLSIL.

The chain links TRBV6-1 to TRBJ1-5; TRBD1 agrees at 12 bases. J was trimmed by 7 bases and V by 4 bases; bases with no gene match: 8. The CDR3 has 16 residues. Looked up from germline, CDR1 is MNHNS and CDR2 is SASEGT. CDR3 coding DNA: TGTGCCAGCAGTGCCGGGACAGGGGGCGTTCGACAGCCCCAGCATTTT. It translates to CASSAGTGGVRQPQHF.

This chain joins TRBV10-3 and TRBJ1-6; D call uncertain. V was clipped by 2 bases and J by 0 bases, with 8 bases between them. CDR3 size: 16 residues. Germline CDR1 reads ENHRY; CDR2 reads SYGVKD. CDR3 in amino acids: CAISEKGSSYNSPLHF. The DNA for the CDR3 is TGTGCCATCAGTGAGAAAGGGAGCTCCTATAATTCACCCCTCCACTTT.

The rearrangement uses TRBV5-1 and TRBJ2-3, with TRBD2 matching over 11 bases. Germline V gene lookup returns CDR1 SGHRS and CDR2 YFSETQ. There are 18 residues in the CDR3. With 0 bases clipped from V and 0 bases from J, the junction kept 6 bases outside the gene matches. DNA for the CDR3: TGCGCCAGCAGCTTGGGAGGCGCTAGCGGGGGGAGCACAGATACGCAGTATTTT. Residues: CASSLGGASGGSTDTQYF. Full variable domain (missing parts from reference TRBV5-1 and TRBJ2-3): KAGVTQTPRYLIKTRGQQVTLSCSPISGHRSVSWYQQTPGQGLQFLFEYFSETQRNKGNFPGRFSGRQFSNSRSEMNVSTLELGDSALYLCASSLGGASGGSTDTQYFGPGTRLTVL.

This sequence joins TRBV20-1 and TRBJ1-1; maybe TRBD1 (5 bases). Germline V gene sequence: CDR1 DFQATT, CDR2 SNEGSKA (reference sequence). With 3 bases removed from V and 5 bases from J, the gap between germline ends came to 16 bases. This CDR3 contains 14 residues. CDR3 sequence (DNA): TGCAGTGCTAGTCCCCTCATAGGGGTAACTGAAGCTTTCTTT. This codes for CSASPLIGVTEAFF.

This chain links TRBV5-1 with TRBJ2-5; 8 nucleotides match TRBD2. The CDR3 totals 16 residues. V dropped 5 bases and J dropped 3; count of bases not matched to a gene: 12. CDR1 is SGHRS and CDR2 is YFSETQ in the germline V gene. CDR3 nucleotides: TGCGCCAGCAGGCCCACCCTGCGGGGGGTAGAAGAGACCCAGTACTTC. This translates into CASRPTLRGVEETQYF.

The chain is built from TRBV5-1 and TRBJ1-1; 8 nucleotides align to TRBD1. This CDR3 has 12 amino acids. In germline, CDR1 is SGHRS, CDR2 YFSETQ. Losses at the gene ends were 5 bases for V and 4 bases for J; bases not matched to a gene: 1. The CDR3 spells CASRQGGTEAFF. The CDR3 region has the DNA TGCGCCAGCAGACAGGGGGGCACTGAAGCTTTCTTT.

The chain carries TRBV7-9 and TRBJ1-1, with 7 positions matching TRBD1. The CDR3 consists of 13 residues. The V gene's germline CDR1 is SEHNR and CDR2 FQNEAQ (reference sequence). J was trimmed by 4 bases and V by 5 bases; bases with no gene match: 4. The CDR3 is CASSLTGSTEAFF. CDR3 nucleotides: TGTGCCAGCAGCCTGACAGGGAGCACTGAAGCTTTCTTT.

This rearrangement joins TRBV7-9 to TRBJ1-1; possible D gene TRBD1, 5 bases. Deletions cut 3 bases from V and 1 base from J, with 9 bases between. Germline V lookup: CDR1 SEHNR, CDR2 FQNEAQ (reference sequence). The CDR3 is made up of 14 amino acids. The CDR3, as DNA: TGTGCCAGCAGCTTTAGTCAGGGGAACACTGAAGCTTTCTTT. This sequence encodes CASSFSQGNTEAFF.

By share, this clone counts as medium-sized. The chain uses TRBV6-6 and TRBJ2-1; TRBD1 is a possible D gene (6 bases). CDR3 length equals 12 residues. V lost 8 bases and J 4 bases, leaving 9 bases between the germline ends. Germline lookup yields CDR1 MNHNY and CDR2 SVGAGI (reference sequence). CDR3 in amino acids: CASLTGYNEQFF. The CDR3 DNA sequence: TGTGCCAGCCTTACAGGGTACAATGAGCAGTTCTTC.

CDR3 sequence (DNA): TGTGCCAGCAGCACCCCTCAGGGGTCCCATGCCCTTAATGAAAAACTGTTTTTT. Its protein is CASSTPQGSHALNEKLFF. The chain has TRBV5-6 and TRBJ1-4; possible D gene TRBD1, 6 bases. The CDR3 contains 18 residues. Germline V gene sequence: CDR1 SGHDT, CDR2 YYEEEE. Trimming took off 4 bases at V and 4 bases at J, with 23 bases between the two ends.

The chain has TRBV2 and TRBJ2-5, with TRBD1 matching over 7 bases. The trim removed 5 bases at V and 2 bases at J, leaving 2 bases unmatched. The CDR3 consists of 13 residues. Looked up from germline, CDR1 is SNHLY and CDR2 is FYNNEI. The CDR3 loop reads CASSRDRQETQYF. The CDR3 DNA reads as TGTGCCAGCAGTCGGGACAGACAAGAGACCCAGTACTTC.

The chain is built from TRBV6-1 and TRBJ1-2; 10 bases agree with TRBD1. The CDR3 covers 15 residues. Per the germline V gene, CDR1 is MNHNS and CDR2 is SASEGT. V lost 3 bases, J lost 8 bases, and 9 bases stayed unmatched. The CDR3 reads CASSDTGTGARGYTF. CDR3 nucleotide sequence: TGTGCCAGCAGTGATACCGGGACAGGGGCTCGGGGCTACACCTTC.